The clone carrying this T cell receptor (beta chain) was seen a single time. The antigen is not known. The study sequenced TCR beta in blood CD8+ and CD4+ T cells. TEMRA cells were FACS-enriched, and CD8+ and CD4+ T cells were isolated negatively. Per the germline V gene, CDR1 is DFQATT and CDR2 is SNEGSKA (reference sequence). The length of the CDR3 is 14 residues. V shed 0 bases and J shed 5 bases, with 13 bases lying between them. This record comes from a study of CD8 T cells in Susac syndrome. The authors reverse transcribed about 0.5 to 1 ug RNA with random hexamers. With immunoSEQ multiplex PCR, TCR beta CDR3 was amplified across 54 Vbeta and 13 Jbeta. MiXCR, run by TCRdb on the immunoSEQ multiplex PCR reads, gives a single entry per CDR3 protein. The sample carries about 400,000 distinct CDR3 sequences, around 85% recorded once. Whole-study findings and limits: The authors acknowledged that the study's TCR sequencing and HLA analysis involved relatively few individuals.

This receptor was obtained from a human donor with multiple sclerosis. The genes are TRBV20-1 and TRBJ1-1; weak D call: TRBD1 (6 bases). The sequenced sample was CD8+ T cells from PBMCs. CDR3 DNA sequence: TGCAGTGCTAGAGACGGGGGGCGAGGGACTGAAGCTTTCTTT. Encoded protein: CSARDGGRGTEAFF.